This TCR beta chain appears in the sequencing data of a study of long-term antiretroviral therapy in people with HIV. Sequencing used immunoSEQ v3.0 at survey level. This table comes from immunoSEQ multiplex PCR, and its TCRdb copy is limited to in-frame clones, with some not included. The table includes 30,000 to 35,000 clones, approximately 93% detected once. The CDR3 is 15 residues long. The ends were cut back, 6 bases at V and 5 bases at J, with 16 bases in the middle. Germline V CDR1 and CDR2: MNHNY, SVGAGI (reference sequence). The sample here was unsorted PBMCs, taken around 5 years after starting antiretroviral therapy. This chain connects TRBV6-6 to TRBJ1-4; weak D call: TRBD1 (6 bases). This clonotype was obtained from a woman in her forties or fifties with HIV. The chain's CDR3 is CASRKPGGRNEKLFF. DNA for the CDR3: TGTGCCAGCAGGAAACCGGGGGGCCGAAATGAAAAACTGTTTTTT.